One T cell receptor beta chain is described in this entry. Its antigen is as yet unknown. This record comes from a study of response to subunit inactivated influenza vaccine. Study results and limitations: It was the authors' suggestion that each seasonal influenza vaccination recruits few new T cells.

Germline CDR1 and CDR2: LGHNA and YNFKEQ. Trimming pared 1 base from V and 8 bases from J, leaving 14 bases between. The CDR3 spans 14 residues. TCRdb called the RT-PCR reads again in MiXCR, with one record for every CDR3 protein. Among fewer than 700,000 distinct CDR3 sequences listed, approximately 12% were seen once. The starting material was PBMCs from blood, obtained 45 days after vaccination. This sequence originates from a man in his fifties who received an inactivated influenza vaccine. This chain joins TRBV4-2 and TRBJ1-2; D may be TRBD1 (6 bases). CDR3 sequence (DNA): TGTGCCAGCAGCCAAGTCTCCAGGGGCGAAGGCTACACCTTC. Protein: CASSQVSRGEGYTF.